This paragraph reports one TCR beta chain. This clonotype has a handful of counts. The antigen this receptor binds is unknown. No base qualities exist here, and no much larger clone lies one base off it. The TCR beta CDR3 regions were amplified from the RNA transcripts. For the first round of RT-PCR on the TCR CDR3, the HTBI primer set was used together with the Qiagen OneStep RT-PCR kit. The libraries were constructed in a second round of multiplex PCR and then size-selected and purified. Sequencing of the libraries was done on an Illumina HiSeq2000 using paired-end 100 bp reads. The study's processing was this. SOAPnuke was used to process the raw data, with reads discarded if the reads contained adapters or uncalled bases, had a mean Phred below 15, or lacked an exact constant-primer or identifier match. High-quality paired reads were merged using COPE v1.2.5, and each unique nucleotide sequence was defined as a clonotype. MiTCR v1.1 was used to align clonotypes to the IMGT TRBV, TRBD and TRBJ reference segments. The analysis included only V-J combinations with a frequency above 0.0001, which together covered 99% to 99.2% of the repertoires. The TCS score was defined as F50 (clonal expansion) divided by E x V (chaos), with BLOSUM62-based TCRdist calculated between CDR3 peptides within each V-J. Welch's t-statistics and random forest reduced approximately 520 V-J features to about 13, which were used in a naive Bayes classifier (R e1071). The raw public data were reprocessed by TCRdb itself: fastp quality trimming at Q25, MiXCR clonotype calling, in-frame beta chains only. Under each unique CDR3 protein, matching rows form one entry showing the most common genes and DNA. V and J calls and clone size were set by TCRdb, not the authors. This sample is represented by more than 550,000 distinct CDR3 sequences; 18% of them were singletons. Roughly 17% of the sample belongs to the ten largest clones.

Hyperthyroidism patients were newly diagnosed, had a disease duration of under 2 months, and were aged 18 to 65 years. Any patient with an uncontrolled infection, another autoimmune disease, pregnancy or lactation was excluded. Diagnoses were based on clinical symptoms, serum thyroxine and TRAb, thyroid ultrasound and orbital computed tomography. Blood from progressor patients was collected at the time of first diagnosis with hyperthyroidism, before any ophthalmopathy symptoms had appeared. Ficoll-Paque density gradient centrifugation was used to isolate PBMCs from about 9 ml of fresh peripheral blood. Patients classed as progressors first received a Graves' hyperthyroidism diagnosis and then went on to develop ophthalmopathy during follow-up. Total RNA was extracted using Trizol reagent, and RNA quality was assessed on an Agilent 2100 Bioanalyzer. V gives up 5 bases and J gives up 8 bases, and the segment between their germline ends measures 12 bases. Including cysteine and phenylalanine, the CDR3 has 12 amino acids. Only the CDR3 part of the read is kept: 36 bases, read in frame from the first base.

The sample originates from a study of T cells in Graves' hyperthyroidism and ophthalmopathy (dated by TCRdb to about 2019). Concerning the study at large: Peripheral blood samples were taken at the time of initial diagnosis, prior to any treatment. To identify TCR V-J signatures that set the groups apart, the researchers used a discovery cohort of more than 95 patients, made up of some 41 with Graves' ophthalmopathy and about 59 with stable Graves' hyperthyroidism. Whether ophthalmopathy could be predicted prospectively was tested in an independent validation cohort made up of fewer than 20 hyperthyroidism patients plus 17 patients who later progressed to ophthalmopathy. The 100 or so discovery patients were randomly split 7:3 into training and test sets. The study also compared thyroid tissue and blood T-cell repertoires from more than five Graves' hyperthyroidism patients. After sampling, hyperthyroidism patients received methimazole starting at 30 mg daily, and ophthalmopathy patients received high-dose intravenous methylprednisolone. According to the paper, TCR Vbeta CDR3 sequencing was carried out on some 130 peripheral blood samples, which came from fewer than 50 ophthalmopathy, 75 or so hyperthyroidism and roughly 17 progressor patients. The study at large found these results: Most expanded thyroid clonotypes (frequency above 0.001) were also found in blood, which suggests that blood repertoires may mirror thyroid immune responses. During validation, the model predicted progression to ophthalmopathy a median of roughly six months ahead of onset, with more than 60% sensitivity and about 72% specificity. No statistical method was used to set the sample size in advance, and investigators knew the group allocation. Ophthalmopathy was separated from stable hyperthyroidism by a 13 V-J signature model, with 85% to 90% sensitivity and about 81% specificity obtained in cross-validation and 80%/75% obtained in testing.

The TCR was taken from a woman in her forties or fifties with Graves' hyperthyroidism that later progressed to Graves' ophthalmopathy. The V gene is TRBV12-3 or TRBV12-4 and the J gene is TRBJ1-1, with the identity of the D gene unclear. What was sequenced was blood. The base sequence is TGTGCCAGCAGTCCCACGGGTTCCGAAGCTTTCTTT. Its coded protein is CASSPTGSEAFF.